Below, 31 T cell receptor beta chains from the same sample are listed, as sequenced in a study of OX40 agonist ivuxolimab in advanced cancers. This table comes from immunoSEQ multiplex PCR, and its TCRdb copy is limited to in-frame clones, with some not included. The sample has 50,000 or so clones; 80% to 90% are singletons. The sequencing used CD4+ or CD8+ T cells sorted from blood, collected in a trial of the OX40 agonist ivuxolimab. The receptors were sampled from an adult with an advanced solid tumor such as melanoma, head and neck, liver or kidney cancer.

The chain couples TRBV4-1 to TRBJ2-3; D unresolved. V dropped 1 base and J dropped 0 bases, with 11 bases sitting between them. There are 16 residues in the CDR3. The germline V gene encodes CDR1 MGHRA and CDR2 YSYEKL. The CDR3 here is CASSQGRALSTDTQYF. Here the CDR3 DNA reads TGCGCCAGCAGCCAAGGTAGAGCGCTAAGCACAGATACGCAGTATTTT.

This clone was seen a single time. The chain recombines TRBV29-1 with TRBJ1-1; perhaps TRBD1 as D (5 bases). V lost 3 bases to trimming and J lost 1 base, with 9 bases between them. The CDR3 runs 13 residues. Germline V gene data show CDR1 as SQVTM and CDR2 as ANQGSEA. The CDR3 here is CSVDWGRNTEAFF. CDR3 nucleotide sequence: TGCAGCGTTGACTGGGGCCGGAACACTGAAGCTTTCTTT. The full variable domain, in which reference TRBV29-1 and TRBJ1-1 provide the parts outside the CDR3, is SAVISQKPSRDICQRGTSLTIQCQVDSQVTMMFWYRQQPGQSLTLIATANQGSEATYESGFVIDKFPISRPNLTFSTLTVSNMSPEDSSIYLCSVDWGRNTEAFFGQGTRLTVV.

The chain combines TRBV9 with TRBJ2-5, with TRBD2 as a possible D gene (6 bases). Germline lookup yields CDR1 SGDLS and CDR2 YYNGEE. CDR3 length: 15 residues. Trimming shortened V by 0 bases and J by 7 bases, and 16 bases separated the two germline ends. CDR3 DNA sequence: TGTGCCAGCAGCGTAGAGGGGTCGGAGCGGGCGACCCAGTACTTC. Translated, it gives CASSVEGSERATQYF.

This clone came up a few times. The chain joins TRBV6-8 to TRBJ1-6, with D unclear. Trimming stripped 6 bases from V and 5 bases from J, with 11 bases between. This CDR3 has 14 amino acids. Germline assignment: CDR1 MNHGY and CDR2 SAAAGT. In DNA, the CDR3 is TGTGCCAGCAGCCCAGAGGTTCATAATTCACCCCTCCACTTT. This translates into CASSPEVHNSPLHF.

The chain employs TRBV5-1 and TRBJ2-3; D is undetermined. The CDR3 spans 14 residues. The germline gives CDR1 SGHRS, CDR2 YFSETQ. The V gene lost 4 bases and the J gene lost 0 bases, with 9 bases spanning the gap. The CDR3 DNA reads TGCGCCAGCAGCCAAACCCCTAGCACAGATACGCAGTATTTT. It translates to CASSQTPSTDTQYF.

The rearrangement uses TRBV30 and TRBJ1-2; D possibly corresponds to TRBD1 (6 bases). Per the germline V gene, CDR1 is GTSNPN and CDR2 is SVGIG (reference sequence). The V end lost 2 bases, the J end lost 8 bases, and 18 bases lay between the germline ends. There are 14 residues in the CDR3. The CDR3 sequence: CAWSRQAGGLGYTF. The CDR3 DNA reads as TGTGCCTGGAGTAGACAGGCGGGGGGGCTGGGCTACACCTTC.

This clone was counted a few times. This chain links TRBV5-1 with TRBJ2-7, with D uncertain. The CDR3 length is 13 residues. Trimming pared 5 bases from V and 0 bases from J, leaving 9 bases between. Germline CDR1 and CDR2: SGHRS and YFSETQ. The CDR3 here is CASRDGYSYEQYF. The CDR3 region has the DNA TGCGCCAGCAGGGACGGTTACTCCTACGAGCAGTACTTC.

The CDR3 spells CASNSGQGDQPQHF. The CDR3 DNA sequence: TGTGCCAGCAATTCAGGACAGGGAGATCAGCCCCAGCATTTT. The rearrangement joins TRBV6-9 to TRBJ1-5; 8 bases map to TRBD1. The length of the CDR3 is 14 residues. Trimming removed 7 bases from V and 5 bases from J; junction bases left unmatched: 7. CDR1 and CDR2 (germline): MNHGY, SVAAGI.

The V and J genes are TRBV9 and TRBJ1-5; no reliable D call. The CDR3 is 14 residues long. Trimming took off 0 bases at V and 2 bases at J, with 6 bases between the two ends. Germline values: CDR1 SGDLS, CDR2 YYNGEE. The CDR3, as DNA: TGTGCCAGCAGCGTAGGTCAGCGCAATCAGCCCCAGCATTTT. Translating gives CASSVGQRNQPQHF.

The rearrangement links TRBV6-6 to TRBJ1-1, with TRBD1 identical over 7 bases. Germline CDR1 and CDR2: MNHNY and SVGAGI (reference sequence). Losses at the gene ends were 7 bases for V and 4 bases for J; bases not matched to a gene: 9. The CDR3 consists of 14 residues. The CDR3 here is CASITRQGATEAFF. CDR3 sequence (DNA): TGTGCCAGCATCACAAGACAGGGCGCCACTGAAGCTTTCTTT.

The chain carries TRBV5-4 and TRBJ1-6, with D possibly matching TRBD1 (6 bases). This CDR3 contains 16 residues. The V end lost 4 bases, the J end lost 7 bases, and 18 bases lay between the germline ends. Germline CDR1 reads SGHNT; CDR2 reads YYREEE (reference sequence). In DNA, the CDR3 is TGTGCCAGCAGCCATGCACAGGGATTTAAAAATTCACCCCTCCACTTT. This encodes CASSHAQGFKNSPLHF. Combining the CDR3 with reference TRBV5-4 and TRBJ1-6 gives the whole variable domain ETGVTQSPTHLIKTRGQQVTLRCSSQSGHNTVSWYQQALGQGPQFIFQYYREEENGRGNFPPRFSGLQFPNYSSELNVNALELDDSALYLCASSHAQGFKNSPLHFGNGTRLTVT.

The sample holds a few counts of this clone. The chain is built from TRBV27 and TRBJ2-7; maybe TRBD2 (6 bases). V was shortened by 5 bases and J by 4 bases, with 15 bases between the two germline ends. Looked up from germline, CDR1 is MNHEY and CDR2 is SMNVEV (reference sequence). The CDR3 loop spans 14 amino acids. The CDR3 DNA is TGTGCCAGCAGTCGTTCGGGGGTAGGGTACGAGCAGTACTTC. Protein sequence: CASSRSGVGYEQYF.

This rearrangement joins TRBV6-5 to TRBJ1-2, with 7 bases fitting TRBD1. With V trimmed by 7 bases and J by 3 bases, 5 bases remained unmatched. This CDR3 region has 13 residues. Germline-derived CDR1 and CDR2 are MNHEY and SVGAGI. The CDR3 nucleotides read TGTGCCAGCACCCGGACAGGAGACTATGGCTACACCTTC. Translating it yields CASTRTGDYGYTF.

In nucleotides, the CDR3 is TGTGCCAGCAGTTTAGAGGAGGGGCCCCAGCATTTT. Its translation is CASSLEEGPQHF. The chain has TRBV28 and TRBJ1-5; no reliable D call. This CDR3 comprises 12 residues. From germline, CDR1 is MDHEN and CDR2 SYDVKM. Between the trimmed V and J ends, which lost 2 bases and 9 bases, there was a span of 8 bases.

The gene calls are TRBV5-1 and TRBJ2-6; possible D gene TRBD2, 5 bases. The CDR3 is 19 amino acids. V lost 0 bases and J 1 base, leaving 17 bases between the germline ends. Germline CDR1 is SGHRS and CDR2 is YFSETQ. CDR3 region: CASSLVLAASRSGANVLTF. The CDR3 region has the DNA TGCGCCAGCAGCTTGGTGCTAGCAGCATCTAGGTCTGGGGCCAACGTCCTGACTTTC.

The chain joins TRBV5-6 to TRBJ1-6; no clear D. The CDR3 length is 15 residues. The ends were cut back, 0 bases at V and 10 bases at J, with 14 bases in the middle. Germline V lookup: CDR1 SGHDT, CDR2 YYEEEE. The CDR3 protein is CASSLGGMVGSPLHF. CDR3 bases: TGTGCCAGCAGCTTGGGAGGGATGGTTGGGTCACCCCTCCACTTT.

This chain connects TRBV5-4 to TRBJ2-2, with 8 positions matching TRBD2. The germline V gene encodes CDR1 SGHNT and CDR2 YYREEE (reference sequence). V shed 4 bases, J shed 6 bases, and the junction held 2 bases outside the gene matches. The CDR3 runs 13 residues. The DNA for the CDR3 is TGTGCCAGCAGCCAACTAGCGGCCGGGGAGCTGTTTTTT. Translated: CASSQLAAGELFF.

The chain is built from TRBV18 and TRBJ2-7; TRBD1 matches at 7 bases. With 1 base clipped from V and 2 bases from J, the junction kept 5 bases outside the gene matches. Germline V gene sequence: CDR1 KGHSH, CDR2 LQKENI. The length of the CDR3 is 15 residues. In DNA, the CDR3 is TGTGCCAGCTCACCACGGCAGGGGGTGCCCTACGAGCAGTACTTC. Protein: CASSPRQGVPYEQYF.

The chain carries TRBV4-1 and TRBJ1-4; D is unclear. The CDR3 covers 16 residues. Germline CDR1 and CDR2: MGHRA and YSYEKL. Trimming removed 3 bases at V and 8 bases at J, with 19 bases between. The DNA of the CDR3 is TGCGCCAGCAGCCAGGAGAGGCAGGACCCTTGGGAAAAACTGTTTTTT. It is translated as CASSQERQDPWEKLFF.

The chain employs TRBV28 and TRBJ2-1, with D tentatively TRBD2 (6 bases). The germline gives CDR1 MDHEN, CDR2 SYDVKM. CDR3 length: 14 residues. Between the trimmed V and J ends, which lost 6 bases and 3 bases, there was a span of 12 bases. As DNA, the CDR3 is TGTGCCAGCAGCCTAACCGGGAGCTACAATGAGCAGTTCTTC. Its protein product is CASSLTGSYNEQFF. Full variable domain (rest looked up from reference TRBV28 and TRBJ2-1): DVKVTQSSRYLVKRTGEKVFLECVQDMDHENMFWYRQDPGLGLRLIYFSYDVKMKEKGDIPEGYSVSREKKERFSLILESASTNQTSMYLCASSLTGSYNEQFFGPGTRLTVL.

This clone is categorized as medium-sized. This chain links TRBV7-9 with TRBJ1-2, with a weak D call TRBD1 (6 bases). The germline CDR1 and CDR2 sequences are SEHNR and FQNEAQ (reference sequence). The V gene lost 1 base and the J gene lost 6 bases, with 15 bases spanning the gap. The CDR3 sequence is 15 residues long. The CDR3 protein is CASSLVPGEGHGYTF. Here the CDR3 DNA reads TGTGCCAGCAGCTTAGTGCCAGGGGAAGGTCATGGCTACACCTTC.

V gene TRBV30 combines with J gene TRBJ1-1; the D is unclear. Germline CDR1 GTSNPN, CDR2 SVGIG (reference sequence). This CDR3 has 12 residues. Trimming shortened V by 4 bases and J by 1 base, and 7 bases separated the two germline ends. The DNA of the CDR3 is TGTGCCTGGATGGAGCCGAACACTGAAGCTTTCTTT. This gives the protein CAWMEPNTEAFF.

The rearrangement links TRBV5-1 to TRBJ1-1; a weak D match, TRBD1 (5 bases). Trimming removed 4 bases from V and 1 base from J, with 11 bases in between. Germline-derived CDR1 and CDR2 are SGHRS and YFSETQ. The CDR3 extends over 14 amino acids. For the CDR3, the DNA is TGCGCCAGCAGCCGATCCGGGGGGAACACTGAAGCTTTCTTT. Protein: CASSRSGGNTEAFF. Full variable domain (missing parts from reference TRBV5-1 and TRBJ1-1): KAGVTQTPRYLIKTRGQQVTLSCSPISGHRSVSWYQQTPGQGLQFLFEYFSETQRNKGNFPGRFSGRQFSNSRSEMNVSTLELGDSALYLCASSRSGGNTEAFFGQGTRLTVV.

The genes are TRBV9 and TRBJ1-1; the D gene is possibly TRBD1 (6 bases). The V gene lost 1 base and the J gene lost 1 base, with 11 bases spanning the gap. CDR1 is SGDLS, CDR2 YYNGEE, per germline. The CDR3 runs 15 residues. Here the CDR3 reads CASSVTGTSNTEAFF. DNA of the CDR3: TGTGCCAGCAGCGTAACCGGGACATCGAACACTGAAGCTTTCTTT.

The V call is TRBV10-3, the J call TRBJ1-1; D gene ambiguous. Germline V gives CDR1 ENHRY, CDR2 SYGVKD. The CDR3 extends over 11 amino acids. Trimming took off 10 bases at V and 7 bases at J, with 13 bases between the two ends. The CDR3 loop reads CASLWGNEAFF. As DNA, the CDR3 is TGTGCCAGCTTATGGGGAAATGAAGCTTTCTTT.

V usage is TRBV28 and J usage is TRBJ2-3; 8 bases agree with TRBD2. The V segment lost 2 bases and the J segment 7 bases; nucleotides outside the gene matches: 8. Germline loops: CDR1 MDHEN, CDR2 SYDVKM. The CDR3 covers 15 residues. The CDR3 region is CASSLGGLAPNTQYF. CDR3 bases: TGTGCCAGCAGTTTAGGAGGACTAGCCCCCAATACGCAGTATTTT. Full variable domain (missing parts from reference TRBV28 and TRBJ2-3): DVKVTQSSRYLVKRTGEKVFLECVQDMDHENMFWYRQDPGLGLRLIYFSYDVKMKEKGDIPEGYSVSREKKERFSLILESASTNQTSMYLCASSLGGLAPNTQYFGPGTRLTVL.

This clone appeared a few times. This chain connects TRBV7-3 to TRBJ2-5; TRBD2 matches at 9 bases. Germline loops: CDR1 SGHTA, CDR2 FQGTGA. The CDR3 length is 14 residues. V shed 5 bases, J shed 5 bases, and the junction held 6 bases outside the gene matches. The CDR3 sequence: CASSVAGVGETQYF. CDR3 nucleotides: TGTGCCAGCAGCGTAGCGGGGGTTGGCGAGACCCAGTACTTC.

The chain uses TRBV7-2 and TRBJ2-2, with unresolved D. CDR1 is SGHTA, CDR2 FQGNSA, per germline. The CDR3 extends over 12 amino acids. Trimming removed 3 bases at V and 6 bases at J, with 5 bases between. CDR3 residues: CASSFSPGELFF. The CDR3 nucleotides are TGTGCCAGCAGCTTTAGTCCCGGGGAGCTGTTTTTT.

The V gene is TRBV27, the J gene TRBJ2-7; the match to TRBD1 covers 8 bases. The CDR3 has 16 amino acids. The germline CDR1 and CDR2 sequences are MNHEY and SMNVEV (reference sequence). J lost 3 bases, V lost 2 bases, and 9 bases had no gene match. CDR3 amino acids: CASSLQGTGGNYEQYF. In nucleotides, the CDR3 is TGTGCCAGCAGTTTACAGGGGACAGGAGGAAACTACGAGCAGTACTTC.

This clone was detected once. This chain uses TRBV7-6 with TRBJ2-5, with D perhaps matching TRBD2 (6 bases). The tail of the sequence fits TRBJ2-7 better, so the J call may be wrong. CDR3 length: 17 residues. Germline V lookup: CDR1 SGHVS, CDR2 FNYEAQ. The CDR3, as DNA: TGTGCCAGCAGCTTAGGGCCGATTCGGGGGAGCTCCTACGAGCAGTACTTC. Protein: CASSLGPIRGSSYEQYF.

This chain connects TRBV11-2 to TRBJ1-1, with D uncertain. This CDR3 spans 15 amino acids. V dropped 5 bases and J dropped 1 base, with 14 bases sitting between them. Germline values: CDR1 SGHAT, CDR2 FQNNGV. CDR3 region: CASSANPSTNTEAFF. The CDR3 bases are TGTGCCAGCAGCGCGAACCCAAGCACGAACACTGAAGCTTTCTTT.